Shown below are 30 T cell receptor beta chains from a single sample sequenced in a study of T-cell memory formation after mild COVID-19. MiXCR, run by TCRdb on the 5' RACE reads, gives a single entry per CDR3 protein. The sample holds some 600,000 distinct CDR3 sequences, 15% to 20% seen once. Sequencing was performed on PBMCs or a T cell subset sorted from them (not recorded which). These receptors were taken from an adult woman who had mild COVID-19 (a few samples of this study predate the infection). Cell type and time point are not known.

The chain links TRBV6-6 to TRBJ2-1; no firm D call. This CDR3 has 15 amino acids. Trimming took 2 bases from V and 3 from J, leaving 11 bases between them. The germline gives CDR1 MNHNY, CDR2 SVGAGI (reference sequence). In nucleotides, the CDR3 is TGTGCCAGCAGTTACCTCCGGGTCAACTACAATGAGCAGTTCTTC. Amino acids: CASSYLRVNYNEQFF.

The rearrangement links TRBV6-5 to TRBJ2-7, with D possibly being TRBD2 (5 bases). CDR1 and CDR2 from the germline V gene are MNHEY and SVGAGI. The CDR3 consists of 13 residues. Trimming removed 5 bases at V and 3 bases at J, with 11 bases between. DNA for the CDR3: TGTGCCAGCAGTAAGGCTAGCAGCTACGAGCAGTACTTC. This gives the protein CASSKASSYEQYF.

This CDR3 reads CATSRFRDSSSYEQYF. In nucleotides, the CDR3 is TGTGCCACCAGCAGATTCCGGGACTCAAGCTCCTACGAGCAGTACTTC. The chain joins TRBV15 to TRBJ2-7, with D possibly being TRBD2 (6 bases). V dropped 2 bases and J dropped 0 bases, with 14 bases sitting between them. Germline V gene lookup returns CDR1 LNHNV and CDR2 YYDKDF (reference sequence). The CDR3 is 16 amino acids.

This clonotype came up a few times. The V call is TRBV10-3, the J call TRBJ1-1, with D possibly being TRBD1 (5 bases). The germline gives CDR1 ENHRY, CDR2 SYGVKD. CDR3 size: 12 residues. Trimming took 4 bases from V and 5 from J, leaving 8 bases between them. CDR3: CAISGRETEAFF. CDR3 bases: TGTGCCATCAGTGGCAGGGAGACTGAAGCTTTCTTT.

In its sample, this clonotype was seen a few times. The V gene is TRBV5-1, the J gene TRBJ2-3; 11 bases match TRBD2. Germline V gene data show CDR1 as SGHRS and CDR2 as YFSETQ. V dropped 3 bases and J dropped 4; count of bases not matched to a gene: 13. The CDR3 loop spans 18 amino acids. The DNA of the CDR3 is TGCGCCAGCAGCTATATACTAGCGGGGGAACTAAATGCAGATACGCAGTATTTT. This gives the protein CASSYILAGELNADTQYF.

The chain is built from TRBV11-2 and TRBJ2-1; 15 bases line up with TRBD2. CDR3 length: 18 amino acids. Germline V CDR1 and CDR2: SGHAT, FQNNGV. J gave up 9 bases and V 5 bases, and 14 bases lay outside the gene matches. The CDR3 DNA follows: TGTGCCAGCAGCCCCTGGACTAGCGGGGGGGGGTACGGCGGTGAGCAGTTCTTC. This codes for CASSPWTSGGGYGGEQFF.

This clonotype has only a few counts. The chain has TRBV15 and TRBJ1-5; 8 positions agree with TRBD1. The V gene end was trimmed by 1 base and the J gene end by 2 bases; junction bases not matched to a gene: 4. This CDR3 region has 16 residues. Germline-derived CDR1 and CDR2 are LNHNV and YYDKDF (reference sequence). CDR3 residues: CATSRVQGAGNQPQHF. The CDR3 DNA reads as TGTGCCACCAGCAGAGTCCAGGGGGCAGGCAATCAGCCCCAGCATTTT.

The chain recombines TRBV5-4 with TRBJ1-1; 10 nucleotides match TRBD1. V lost 4 bases to trimming and J lost 3 bases; unmatched junction nucleotides: 9. The CDR3 contains 16 residues. Looked up from germline, CDR1 is SGHNT and CDR2 is YYREEE (reference sequence). The CDR3 sequence: CASSRRDRGGHTEAFF. Written as DNA, the CDR3 is TGTGCCAGCAGCCGCCGGGACAGGGGAGGGCACACTGAAGCTTTCTTT.

This clonotype has a count of ten or more. The rearrangement links TRBV11-2 to TRBJ2-1, with D hard to call. CDR1 and CDR2 (germline): SGHAT, FQNNGV. The CDR3 covers 16 residues. V lost 2 bases and J 0 bases, leaving 11 bases between the germline ends. This chain's CDR3 is CASSLRFPSSYNEQFF. DNA for the CDR3: TGTGCCAGCAGCTTAAGGTTTCCAAGCTCCTACAATGAGCAGTTCTTC.

The sample holds a few counts of this clonotype. CDR3 sequence reads: CASSGRRGSNQPQHF. The CDR3 DNA reads as TGTGCCAGCAGTGGAAGGAGGGGAAGCAATCAGCCCCAGCATTTT. This chain links TRBV2 with TRBJ1-5; D is possibly TRBD1 (5 bases). The ends were cut back, 4 bases at V and 1 base at J, with 11 bases in the middle. Per the germline V gene, CDR1 is SNHLY and CDR2 is FYNNEI. The CDR3 has 15 residues.

The J gene is TRBJ2-1, the V gene TRBV7-6, with 8 bases matching TRBD2. V lost 6 bases and J lost 3; bases outside the gene matches: 4. The CDR3 sequence is 14 residues long. Germline values: CDR1 SGHVS, CDR2 FNYEAQ. The CDR3 loop is CASRGLGVYNEQFF. DNA for the CDR3: TGTGCCAGCAGGGGACTAGGGGTCTACAATGAGCAGTTCTTC.

The genes are TRBV7-8 and TRBJ2-7, with D unresolved. Trimming cost V 5 bases and J 2 bases, with 13 bases left between them. The CDR3 extends over 14 amino acids. The germline gives CDR1 SGHVS, CDR2 FQNEAQ. In DNA, the CDR3 is TGTGCCAGCAGCCCGAGGCGGACGACCTACGAGCAGTACTTC. Residues: CASSPRRTTYEQYF.

This clonotype was picked up many times. The V call is TRBV7-6, the J call TRBJ2-1; 7 nucleotides agree with TRBD2. Germline V gene lookup returns CDR1 SGHVS and CDR2 FNYEAQ. The J segment lost 6 bases and the V segment lost 0 bases, leaving 8 bases of the junction unmatched. This CDR3 spans 16 amino acids. CDR3 nucleotides: TGTGCCAGCAGCTTAGCGGGAGGGCCAGGGTTCAATGAGCAGTTCTTC. Its protein is CASSLAGGPGFNEQFF.

This rearrangement joins TRBV7-9 to TRBJ2-5, with 8 bases fitting TRBD2. V gave up 7 bases and J gave up 5 bases; unmatched junction bases: 9. Germline V gene sequence: CDR1 SEHNR, CDR2 FQNEAQ (reference sequence). The CDR3 sequence is 14 residues long. The CDR3 coding sequence is TGTGCCAGCACCCCCAGCGGGAGAAGTGAGACCCAGTACTTC. Protein: CASTPSGRSETQYF.

This clonotype showed up just a few times. The V and J genes are TRBV15 and TRBJ2-7; weak D call: TRBD2 (6 bases). V lost 5 bases and J lost 3, with 8 bases in between. CDR1 and CDR2 (germline): LNHNV, YYDKDF (reference sequence). The CDR3 is 12 residues long. CDR3 loop: CATSRDFYEQYF. Here the CDR3 DNA reads TGTGCCACCAGCCGGGACTTCTACGAGCAGTACTTC. Full variable domain (missing parts from reference TRBV15 and TRBJ2-7): DAMVIQNPRYQVTQFGKPVTLSCSQTLNHNVMYWYQQKSSQAPKLLFHYYDKDFNNEADTPDNFQSRRPNTSFCFLDIRSPGLGDTAMYLCATSRDFYEQYFGPGTRLTVT.

The chain joins TRBV20-1 to TRBJ2-5; the D is unclear. The CDR3 extends over 10 amino acids. The germline V gene has CDR1 DFQATT and CDR2 SNEGSKA (reference sequence). V dropped 4 bases and J dropped 0 bases, with 0 bases sitting between them. CDR3: CSANQETQYF. The DNA of the CDR3 is TGCAGTGCTAACCAAGAGACCCAGTACTTC.

V is TRBV12-3 or TRBV12-4 and J is TRBJ2-7; possible D gene TRBD1, 5 bases. With 6 bases removed from V and 6 bases from J, the gap between germline ends came to 18 bases. This CDR3 region has 14 residues. Here the CDR3 reads CASSLGRARVEQYF. The CDR3 DNA reads TGTGCCAGCAGCCTCGGCAGGGCAAGGGTCGAGCAGTACTTC.

The chain employs TRBV18 and TRBJ1-2; D not resolved. The germline V and J ends were trimmed by 5 bases and 0 bases, with 10 bases remaining between them. The germline V gene has CDR1 KGHSH and CDR2 LQKENI. The CDR3 is 14 residues long. The DNA of the CDR3 is TGTGCCAGCTCAACGGGAAGTCCTAACTATGGCTACACCTTC. Protein: CASSTGSPNYGYTF. Supplemented by reference TRBV18 and TRBJ1-2, the full variable domain reads NAGVMQNPRHLVRRRGQEARLRCSPMKGHSHVYWYRQLPEEGLKFMVYLQKENIIDESGMPKERFSAEFPKEGPSILRIQQVVRGDSAAYFCASSTGSPNYGYTFGSGTRLTVV.

This chain links TRBV20-1 with TRBJ1-5; 9 nucleotides align to TRBD1. With 3 bases clipped from V and 6 bases from J, the junction kept 12 bases outside the gene matches. Germline CDR1 DFQATT, CDR2 SNEGSKA (reference sequence). The CDR3 sequence is 16 residues long. The CDR3 coding sequence is TGCAGTGCTAGCCGAACACCGGACAGGGGAGGTCAGCCCCAGCATTTT. Protein sequence: CSASRTPDRGGQPQHF.

This clonotype has only a few counts. This rearrangement joins TRBV5-5 to TRBJ1-1; no reliable D call. The V end lost 5 bases, the J end lost 2 bases, and 13 bases lay between the germline ends. Germline loops: CDR1 SGHKS, CDR2 YYEKEE (reference sequence). The CDR3 sequence is 14 residues long. CDR3 protein: CASRFDMGNTEAFF. The CDR3 nucleotides are TGTGCCAGCAGATTTGACATGGGAAACACTGAAGCTTTCTTT.

The chain couples TRBV20-1 to TRBJ2-2, with TRBD1 as a possible D gene (6 bases). Germline V gene data show CDR1 as DFQATT and CDR2 as SNEGSKA (reference sequence). V was pared by 3 bases and J by 0 bases, with 14 bases between. This CDR3 is built from 16 residues. The CDR3 DNA reads TGCAGTGCTAGCCGGACCGGGACAACGAACACCGGGGAGCTGTTTTTT. It specifies CSASRTGTTNTGELFF.

The chain links TRBV7-2 to TRBJ2-2; 12 nucleotides line up with TRBD2. Germline V gene data show CDR1 as SGHTA and CDR2 as FQGNSA. The V gene end was trimmed by 9 bases and the J gene end by 5 bases; junction bases not matched to a gene: 4. The CDR3 sequence is 14 residues long. CDR3 sequence: CASRTSGVTGELFF. CDR3 DNA sequence: TGTGCCAGTAGGACTAGCGGGGTGACCGGGGAGCTGTTTTTT. Full variable domain (rest looked up from reference TRBV7-2 and TRBJ2-2): GAGVSQSPSNKVTEKGKDVELRCDPISGHTALYWYRQSLGQGLEFLIYFQGNSAPDKSGLPSDRFSAERTGGSVSTLTIQRTQQEDSAVYLCASRTSGVTGELFFGEGSRLTVL.

V and J are TRBV12-3 or TRBV12-4 and TRBJ1-2; TRBD1 is a possible D gene (6 bases). The CDR3 has 15 amino acids. V was trimmed by 3 bases and J by 5 bases, leaving 16 bases between them. The chain's CDR3 is CASSFVLSGVYGYTF. The DNA of the CDR3 is TGTGCCAGCAGTTTTGTGTTGTCAGGGGTTTATGGCTACACCTTC.

J is TRBJ2-1 and V is TRBV9; 10 positions agree with TRBD2. This CDR3 region has 15 residues. V gave up 2 bases and J gave up 3 bases; unmatched junction bases: 2. Germline-derived CDR1 and CDR2 are SGDLS and YYNGEE. The CDR3 region has the DNA TGTGCCAGCAGCGTTGGGACTAGCGTCTACAATGAGCAGTTCTTC. This gives the protein CASSVGTSVYNEQFF.

This clonotype was counted between two and nine times. The chain has TRBV7-9 and TRBJ1-1, with a weak D call TRBD1 (6 bases). Germline CDR1 and CDR2: SEHNR and FQNEAQ (reference sequence). The CDR3 spans 13 residues. With 3 bases removed from V and 3 bases from J, the gap between germline ends came to 8 bases. CDR3 sequence: CASSFYRDTEAFF. The CDR3 bases are TGTGCCAGCAGCTTTTACAGGGACACTGAAGCTTTCTTT.

This chain's CDR3 is CASRRGAQNYGYTF. CDR3 sequence (DNA): TGTGCCAGCAGGAGGGGGGCGCAGAACTATGGCTACACCTTC. The chain couples TRBV27 to TRBJ1-2, with D possibly TRBD1 on 6 matching bases. Germline loops: CDR1 MNHEY, CDR2 SMNVEV (reference sequence). V was pared by 6 bases and J by 2 bases, with 13 bases between. The CDR3 consists of 14 residues.

This rearrangement joins TRBV5-4 to TRBJ2-2; TRBD2 matches at 10 bases. The CDR3 is 16 residues long. The germline V gene encodes CDR1 SGHNT and CDR2 YYREEE (reference sequence). Unmatched junction bases numbered 7, after V lost 3 bases and J lost 5 bases. The CDR3 DNA is TGTGCCAGCAGCTCAGTAGCGGGGGGAGATACCGGGGAGCTGTTTTTT. It encodes CASSSVAGGDTGELFF. Full variable domain (remainder filled in from reference TRBV5-4 and TRBJ2-2): ETGVTQSPTHLIKTRGQQVTLRCSSQSGHNTVSWYQQALGQGPQFIFQYYREEENGRGNFPPRFSGLQFPNYSSELNVNALELDDSALYLCASSSVAGGDTGELFFGEGSRLTVL.

V is TRBV4-1 and J is TRBJ2-1; the D is unclear. The germline V gene encodes CDR1 MGHRA and CDR2 YSYEKL. The CDR3 runs 11 residues. V was shortened by 1 base and J by 9 bases, with 4 bases between the two germline ends. CDR3 sequence reads: CASSQASEQFF. The CDR3 region has the DNA TGCGCCAGCAGCCAAGCTAGTGAGCAGTTCTTC.

V is TRBV9 and J is TRBJ2-5; D is tentatively TRBD1 or TRBD2 (5 bases each). The CDR3 consists of 13 residues. Germline V gives CDR1 SGDLS, CDR2 YYNGEE. V lost 8 bases to trimming and J lost 5 bases, with 16 bases between them. The CDR3 coding sequence is TGTGCCAGATTGAGGGGAGAAGTCGAGACCCAGTACTTC. Translating gives CARLRGEVETQYF. The entire variable domain, with the rest obtained from reference TRBV9 and TRBJ2-5, is as follows: DSGVTQTPKHLITATGQRVTLRCSPRSGDLSVYWYQQSLDQGLQFLIQYYNGEERAKGNILERFSAQQFPDLHSELNLSSLELGDSALYFCARLRGEVETQYFGPGTRLLVL.

This clonotype has a count of ten or more. The chain has TRBV5-1 and TRBJ2-5; TRBD1 matches 8 bases. J lost 3 bases, V lost 4 bases, and 5 bases had no gene match. The CDR3 runs to 14 residues. The germline gives CDR1 SGHRS, CDR2 YFSETQ. Written as DNA, the CDR3 is TGCGCCAGCAGCATACAGGGGGAGGAAGAGACCCAGTACTTC. Amino acids: CASSIQGEEETQYF.